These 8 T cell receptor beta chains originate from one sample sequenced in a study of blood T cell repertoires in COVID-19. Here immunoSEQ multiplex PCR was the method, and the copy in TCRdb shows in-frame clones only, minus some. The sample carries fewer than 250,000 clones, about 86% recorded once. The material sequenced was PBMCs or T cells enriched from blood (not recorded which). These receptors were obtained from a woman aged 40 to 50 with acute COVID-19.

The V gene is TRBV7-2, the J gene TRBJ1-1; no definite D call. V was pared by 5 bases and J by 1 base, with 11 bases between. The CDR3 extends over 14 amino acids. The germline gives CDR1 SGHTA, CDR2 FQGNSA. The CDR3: CASSPQEKNTEAFF. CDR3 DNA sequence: TGTGCCAGCAGCCCCCAAGAGAAGAACACTGAAGCTTTCTTT.

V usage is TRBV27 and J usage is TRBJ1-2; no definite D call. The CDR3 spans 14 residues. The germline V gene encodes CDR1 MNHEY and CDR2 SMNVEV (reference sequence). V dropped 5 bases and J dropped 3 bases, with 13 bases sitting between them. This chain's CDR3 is CASSTGIRDYGYTF. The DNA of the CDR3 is TGTGCCAGCAGTACCGGGATAAGGGACTATGGCTACACCTTC.

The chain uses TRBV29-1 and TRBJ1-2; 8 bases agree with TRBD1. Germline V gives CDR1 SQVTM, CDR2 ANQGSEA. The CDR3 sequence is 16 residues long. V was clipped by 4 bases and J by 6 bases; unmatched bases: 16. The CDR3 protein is CSVGLIGAGGADGYTF. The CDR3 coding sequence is TGCAGCGTTGGGTTGATTGGGGCAGGGGGCGCGGATGGCTACACCTTC.

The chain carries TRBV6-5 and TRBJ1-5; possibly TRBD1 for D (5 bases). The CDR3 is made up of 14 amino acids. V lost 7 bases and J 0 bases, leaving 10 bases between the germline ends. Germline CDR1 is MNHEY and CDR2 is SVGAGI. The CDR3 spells CASMEGHSNQPQHF. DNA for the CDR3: TGTGCCAGCATGGAAGGACATAGCAATCAGCCCCAGCATTTT.

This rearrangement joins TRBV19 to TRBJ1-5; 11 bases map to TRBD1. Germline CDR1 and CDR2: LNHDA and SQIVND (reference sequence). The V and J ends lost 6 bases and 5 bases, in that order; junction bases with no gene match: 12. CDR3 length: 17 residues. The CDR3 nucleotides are TGTGCCAGTAGCACCGGGACAGGGGGACTCTTCCATCAGCCCCAGCATTTT. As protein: CASSTGTGGLFHQPQHF.

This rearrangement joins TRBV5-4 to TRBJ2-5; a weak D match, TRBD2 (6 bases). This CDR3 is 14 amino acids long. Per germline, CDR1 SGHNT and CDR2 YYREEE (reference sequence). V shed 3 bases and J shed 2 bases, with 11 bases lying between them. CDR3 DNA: TGTGCCAGCAGCTCCGGGACTGGGCAAGAGACCCAGTACTTC. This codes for CASSSGTGQETQYF. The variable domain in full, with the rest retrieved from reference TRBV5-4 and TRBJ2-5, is ETGVTQSPTHLIKTRGQQVTLRCSSQSGHNTVSWYQQALGQGPQFIFQYYREEENGRGNFPPRFSGLQFPNYSSELNVNALELDDSALYLCASSSGTGQETQYFGPGTRLLVL.

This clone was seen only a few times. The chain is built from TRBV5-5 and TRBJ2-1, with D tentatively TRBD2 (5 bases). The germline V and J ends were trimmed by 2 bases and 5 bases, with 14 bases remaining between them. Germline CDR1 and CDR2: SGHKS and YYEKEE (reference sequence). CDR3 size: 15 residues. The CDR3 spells CASSFRDLFHNEQFF. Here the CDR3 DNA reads TGTGCCAGCAGCTTTCGGGATCTCTTCCACAATGAGCAGTTCTTC.

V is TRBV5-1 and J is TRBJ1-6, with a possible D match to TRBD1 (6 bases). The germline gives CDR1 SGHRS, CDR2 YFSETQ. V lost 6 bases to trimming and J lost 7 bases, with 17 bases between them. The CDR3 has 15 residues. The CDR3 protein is CASMDTGTLNSPLHF. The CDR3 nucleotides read TGCGCCAGCATGGATACCGGGACACTGAATTCACCCCTCCACTTT.